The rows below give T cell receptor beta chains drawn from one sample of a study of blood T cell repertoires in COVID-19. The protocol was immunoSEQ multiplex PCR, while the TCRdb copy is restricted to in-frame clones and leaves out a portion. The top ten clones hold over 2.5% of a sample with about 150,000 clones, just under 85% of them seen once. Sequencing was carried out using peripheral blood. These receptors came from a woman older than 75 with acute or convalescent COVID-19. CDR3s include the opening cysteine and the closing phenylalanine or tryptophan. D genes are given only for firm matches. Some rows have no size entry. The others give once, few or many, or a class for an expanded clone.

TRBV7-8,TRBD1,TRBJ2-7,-,CASSLASGTAYEQYF,TGTGCCAGCAGCTTAGCTTCCGGGACAGCCTACGAGCAGTACTTC
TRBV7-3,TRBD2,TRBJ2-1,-,CASSLTPPPGGEQFF,TGTGCCAGCAGCTTAACGCCTCCTCCCGGGGGGGAGCAGTTCTTC
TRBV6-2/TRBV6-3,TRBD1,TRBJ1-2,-,CASSSPPRPGQVNGYTF,TGTGCCAGCAGTTCCCCCCCCCGTCCGGGACAGGTTAATGGCTACACCTTC
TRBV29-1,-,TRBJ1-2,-,CSVVTSILLWGYTF,TGCAGCGTTGTTACAAGTATCCTCCTGTGGGGCTACACCTTC
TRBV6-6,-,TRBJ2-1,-,CASSLSLAPTYNEQFF,TGTGCCAGCAGTTTATCGCTAGCGCCCACCTACAATGAGCAGTTCTTC
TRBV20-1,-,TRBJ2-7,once,CSASGGDGQYF,TGCAGTGCCAGCGGCGGGGATGGGCAGTACTTC
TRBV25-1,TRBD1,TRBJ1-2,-,CASSGGGTGELGYTF,TGTGCCAGCAGTGGGGGGGGGACAGGGGAACTCGGCTACACCTTC
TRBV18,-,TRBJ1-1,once,CASSPIDGDMNTEAFF,TGTGCCAGCTCACCGATTGACGGGGACATGAACACTGAAGCTTTCTTT
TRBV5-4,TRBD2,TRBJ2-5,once,CASSGRADTQETQYF,TGTGCCAGCAGCGGGAGGGCAGATACCCAAGAGACCCAGTACTTC
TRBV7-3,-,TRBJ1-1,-,CASSLTDSSTAFF,TGTGCCAGCAGCTTAACCGACTCCTCTACGGCTTTCTTT
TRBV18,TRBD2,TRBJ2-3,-,CASSPSLAAGTDTQYF,TGTGCCAGCTCACCGTCACTAGCGGCAGGCACAGATACGCAGTATTTT
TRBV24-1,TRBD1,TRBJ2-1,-,CATSDSGTGHNEQFF,TGTGCCACCAGTGATTCCGGGACAGGCCACAATGAGCAGTTCTTC
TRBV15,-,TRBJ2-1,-,CATKKETYNEQFF,TGTGCCACCAAGAAAGAGACCTACAATGAGCAGTTCTTC
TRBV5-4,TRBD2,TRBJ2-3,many,CASSLYRGGPDTQYF,TGTGCCAGCAGCTTGTACCGGGGGGGCCCAGATACGCAGTATTTT
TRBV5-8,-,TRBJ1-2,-,CASSARGHYGYTF,TGTGCCAGCAGCGCCCGAGGCCACTATGGCTACACCTTC
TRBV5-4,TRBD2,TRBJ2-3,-,CASSTGLAGALTDTQYF,TGTGCCAGCAGCACCGGACTAGCGGGGGCCCTCACAGATACGCAGTATTTT
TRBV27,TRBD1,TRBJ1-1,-,CASSPWDRSEAFF,TGTGCCAGCAGTCCATGGGACAGAAGTGAAGCTTTCTTT